These 26 T cell receptor beta chains were all obtained from the same sample, sequenced in a study of human T cells and chemical hapten exposure. One entry per CDR3 protein, called by TCRdb with MiXCR from the RACE reads. This table holds about 190,000 distinct CDR3 sequences, approximately 24% found once. Documented time point: patch test 3, about 24 weeks after DPC sensitization. Treatment specified: therapeutic diphenylcyclopropenone sensitization with weekly scalp DPC. Source: whole blood, taken in connection with sensitization to the hapten diphenylcyclopropenone (DPC). Receptor source: a woman aged 40 to 50 with alopecia areata. Some clones in this sample may be carry-over from other donors' samples.

The chain recombines TRBV6-2 or TRBV6-3 with TRBJ2-7; no definite D call. The CDR3 consists of 12 residues. V was trimmed by 2 bases and J by 3 bases, leaving 5 bases between them. The germline gives CDR1 MNHEY, CDR2 SVGEGT. The CDR3 loop reads CASSYPSYEQYF. DNA of the CDR3: TGTGCCAGCAGTTACCCTAGCTACGAGCAGTACTTC.

This clonotype was seen repeatedly, ten times or more. V and J are TRBV20-1 and TRBJ2-5, with D unresolved. Germline loops: CDR1 DFQATT, CDR2 SNEGSKA (reference sequence). CDR3 length: 14 amino acids. V lost 1 base and J 1 base, leaving 10 bases between the germline ends. The CDR3 reads CSARGSSVQETQYF. In DNA form, the CDR3 reads TGCAGTGCTAGAGGATCCAGCGTCCAAGAGACCCAGTACTTC.

This clonotype was counted between two and nine times. The chain uses TRBV7-2 and TRBJ2-7, with D possibly matching TRBD2 (5 bases). The CDR3 length is 14 residues. The V gene's germline CDR1 is SGHTA and CDR2 FQGNSA. The germline V and J ends were trimmed by 5 bases and 5 bases, with 16 bases remaining between them. CDR3 in amino acids: CASSPRASLDEQYF. CDR3 in DNA: TGTGCCAGCAGCCCACGGGCTAGCTTGGACGAGCAGTACTTC.

There are a few counts of this clonotype. The V and J genes are TRBV20-1 and TRBJ2-2, with D maybe TRBD1 (6 bases). This CDR3 contains 14 residues. The germline gives CDR1 DFQATT, CDR2 SNEGSKA (reference sequence). V shed 3 bases and J shed 5 bases, with 13 bases lying between them. The CDR3 coding sequence is TGCAGTGCTAGGCAGCTCCAGGGGACCGGGGAGCTGTTTTTT. Protein product: CSARQLQGTGELFF.

This chain joins TRBV20-1 and TRBJ1-1, with 7 bases lining up with TRBD1. The CDR3 contains 11 residues. The V gene's germline CDR1 is DFQATT and CDR2 SNEGSKA (reference sequence). The CDR3 loop reads CKTGLNTEAFF. The CDR3, as DNA: TGCAAGACAGGGTTGAACACTGAAGCTTTCTTT.

V usage is TRBV9 and J usage is TRBJ2-1, with TRBD1 matching over 7 bases. Germline CDR1 is SGDLS and CDR2 is YYNGEE. The ends lost 0 bases at V and 2 bases at J; junction bases unmatched: 5. This CDR3 region has 16 residues. The CDR3 is CASSVDPGGTYNEQFF. CDR3 nucleotides: TGTGCCAGCAGCGTAGATCCAGGGGGAACCTACAATGAGCAGTTCTTC.

The gene calls are TRBV5-1 and TRBJ2-7, with D possibly being TRBD2 (5 bases). The CDR3 has 15 residues. CDR1 and CDR2 (germline): SGHRS, YFSETQ. V dropped 1 base and J dropped 2 bases, with 13 bases sitting between them. CDR3 DNA: TGCGCCAGCAGCTTGACGGCCCTAGCCCCCTACGAGCAGTACTTC. It translates to CASSLTALAPYEQYF.

The chain joins TRBV20-1 to TRBJ2-5, with unresolved D. Trimming stripped 3 bases from V and 1 base from J, with 6 bases between. Germline assignment: CDR1 DFQATT and CDR2 SNEGSKA (reference sequence). The CDR3 is 12 amino acids. The CDR3 sequence is CSASTFQETQYF. In DNA, the CDR3 is TGCAGTGCTAGTACCTTCCAAGAGACCCAGTACTTC.

The chain couples TRBV27 to TRBJ2-1; 10 nucleotides line up with TRBD2. The V segment lost 3 bases and the J segment 4 bases; nucleotides outside the gene matches: 12. This CDR3 region has 18 residues. CDR1 MNHEY and CDR2 SMNVEV come from the germline V gene (reference sequence). The chain's CDR3 is CASSLMFTGTSVYNEQFF. The CDR3, as DNA: TGTGCCAGCAGTTTGATGTTCACCGGGACTAGCGTATACAATGAGCAGTTCTTC.

This clonotype appeared a few times. This chain joins TRBV28 and TRBJ2-4; D unclear. Trimming pared 6 bases from V and 11 bases from J, leaving 11 bases between. The CDR3 loop spans 11 amino acids. The germline V gene encodes CDR1 MDHEN and CDR2 SYDVKM. Here the CDR3 DNA reads TGTGCCAGCAGCGGCTCCCCTGTTCAGTACTTC. It translates to CASSGSPVQYF.

This clonotype was counted a few times. The chain links TRBV5-1 to TRBJ1-1, with D possibly matching TRBD1 (6 bases). Germline CDR1 SGHRS, CDR2 YFSETQ. The CDR3 runs to 15 residues. Trimming left V 4 bases short and J 0 bases short, with 13 bases between. In DNA, the CDR3 is TGCGCCAGCAGCGATCAGGGGTTCATGAACACTGAAGCTTTCTTT. Amino acids: CASSDQGFMNTEAFF.

CDR3 loop: CASTWAVYTEAFF. CDR3 nucleotides: TGTGCCAGCACCTGGGCGGTGTACACTGAAGCTTTCTTT. The V call is TRBV12-3 or TRBV12-4, the J call TRBJ1-1, with D unclear. The ends were cut back, 7 bases at V and 3 bases at J, with 12 bases in the middle. This CDR3 is built from 13 residues.

This clonotype was picked up a small number of times. The chain is built from TRBV20-1 and TRBJ2-7; D remains unclear. CDR3 size: 12 residues. Germline V CDR1 and CDR2: DFQATT, SNEGSKA (reference sequence). The V end lost 6 bases, the J end lost 5 bases, and 14 bases lay between the germline ends. The CDR3 loop is CSADLRQDEQYF. CDR3 sequence (DNA): TGCAGTGCAGACCTTCGGCAGGACGAGCAGTACTTC.

Only a few counts were recorded for this clonotype. The chain is built from TRBV11-1 and TRBJ2-5, with 13 bases aligning to TRBD2. Germline trimming cut 4 bases from V and 5 bases from J; bases unmatched to any gene: 10. CDR3 size: 17 residues. Germline V gives CDR1 SGHAT, CDR2 FQDESV (reference sequence). The CDR3: CASSSRTSGRGGETQYF. The CDR3 bases are TGTGCCAGCAGCTCGCGGACTAGCGGGAGAGGCGGGGAGACCCAGTACTTC. Looking up the rest from reference TRBV11-1 and TRBJ2-5 gives the full variable domain: EAEVAQSPRYKITEKSQAVAFWCDPISGHATLYWYRQILGQGPELLVQFQDESVVDDSQLPKDRFSAERLKGVDSTLKIQPAELGDSAMYLCASSSRTSGRGGETQYFGPGTRLLVL.

The gene calls are TRBV29-1 and TRBJ2-7; D is possibly TRBD1 or TRBD2 (5 bases each). This CDR3 comprises 11 residues. Germline-derived CDR1 and CDR2 are SQVTM and ANQGSEA. V was shortened by 7 bases and J by 2 bases, with 9 bases between the two germline ends. CDR3 sequence (DNA): TGCAGCGGAGGGGTCCCCTACGAGCAGTACTTC. Its translation is CSGGVPYEQYF.

This chain uses TRBV7-2 with TRBJ2-7; the D is unclear. Germline V gene data show CDR1 as SGHTA and CDR2 as FQGNSA. V was trimmed by 1 base and J by 9 bases, leaving 10 bases between them. The CDR3 length is 12 residues. The CDR3 DNA reads TGTGCCAGCAGCTTAGGGGTTAGTGTGCAGTACTTC. Translated, it gives CASSLGVSVQYF.

This sequence joins TRBV20-1 and TRBJ2-5, with TRBD2 matching over 13 bases. Germline CDR1 DFQATT, CDR2 SNEGSKA (reference sequence). This CDR3 contains 17 residues. The V segment lost 0 bases and the J segment 2 bases; nucleotides outside the gene matches: 6. CDR3 nucleotides: TGCAGTGCTAGAGATCTCAAGGGACTAGCGGGACAAGAGACCCAGTACTTC. Translated, it gives CSARDLKGLAGQETQYF.

The sample holds a few counts of this clonotype. This rearrangement joins TRBV11-2 to TRBJ2-6; D possibly matches TRBD1 or TRBD2 (5 bases each). In germline, CDR1 is SGHAT, CDR2 FQNNGV. Trimming left V 5 bases short and J 1 base short, with 21 bases between. This CDR3 is built from 19 residues. CDR3 protein: CASSVFPRDVPSGANVLTF. The CDR3 DNA follows: TGTGCCAGCAGCGTGTTTCCCCGGGACGTCCCATCTGGGGCCAACGTCCTGACTTTC.

V and J are TRBV27 and TRBJ2-7; TRBD2 is a possible D gene (5 bases). In germline, CDR1 is MNHEY, CDR2 SMNVEV (reference sequence). The V gene lost 6 bases and the J gene lost 7 bases, with 16 bases spanning the gap. The CDR3 is 13 residues long. This CDR3 reads CASSLRTTGEQYF. DNA for the CDR3: TGTGCCAGCAGCTTAAGGACCACGGGGGAGCAGTACTTC.

This clonotype was counted only a few times. The chain joins TRBV7-2 to TRBJ2-7; 7 positions agree with TRBD2. CDR3 size: 16 residues. V trimming: 3 bases; J trimming: 2 bases; junction bases outside the gene matches: 10. Looked up from germline, CDR1 is SGHTA and CDR2 is FQGNSA. As DNA, the CDR3 is TGTGCCAGCAGCTTTTCCGGGACTAACCCAGCCTACGAGCAGTACTTC. Translated: CASSFSGTNPAYEQYF.

The sample holds many counts of this clonotype. The J gene is TRBJ2-7, the V gene TRBV3-1; TRBD1 might be the D (5 bases). CDR1 and CDR2 (germline): LGHDT, YNNKEL (reference sequence). The CDR3 is 13 amino acids. V was shortened by 3 bases and J by 0 bases, with 6 bases between the two germline ends. Written as DNA, the CDR3 is TGTGCCAGCAGCCAGACAGACTCCTACGAGCAGTACTTC. Protein: CASSQTDSYEQYF.

In its sample, this clonotype was seen a few times. The chain has TRBV11-2 and TRBJ2-5; tentatively, D is TRBD2 (5 bases). The length of the CDR3 is 15 residues. Trimming shortened V by 3 bases and J by 5 bases, and 16 bases separated the two germline ends. CDR1 SGHAT and CDR2 FQNNGV come from the germline V gene. DNA for the CDR3: TGTGCCAGCAGCTTGGGCAATTCGGGCGGGGAGACCCAGTACTTC. As protein: CASSLGNSGGETQYF.

The V gene is TRBV29-1, the J gene TRBJ2-1; unclear D gene. Trimming removed 4 bases from V and 9 bases from J, with 13 bases in between. The CDR3 runs to 12 residues. Germline loops: CDR1 SQVTM, CDR2 ANQGSEA. The CDR3 bases are TGCAGCGTTGTCCGGCCCAACGGTGAGCAGTTCTTC. Protein product: CSVVRPNGEQFF.

The rearrangement links TRBV27 to TRBJ1-1; possibly TRBD1 for D (5 bases). The CDR3 sequence is 17 residues long. Germline-derived CDR1 and CDR2 are MNHEY and SMNVEV (reference sequence). V dropped 3 bases and J dropped 2 bases, with 19 bases sitting between them. CDR3: CASSFRRLGALNTEAFF. The CDR3 region has the DNA TGTGCCAGCAGTTTTAGGAGATTAGGGGCGCTTAACACTGAAGCTTTCTTT.

In nucleotides, the CDR3 is TGTGCCAGCAGTTTAAAGATTAATTCACCCCTCCACTTT. It specifies CASSLKINSPLHF. The V gene is TRBV28, the J gene TRBJ1-6; D is unclear. Germline CDR1 MDHEN, CDR2 SYDVKM. The CDR3 is 13 amino acids. Trimming took off 2 bases at V and 6 bases at J, with 5 bases between the two ends.

The chain carries TRBV4-2 and TRBJ2-7; 9 bases fit TRBD2. The V and J ends lost 1 base and 2 bases, in that order; junction bases with no gene match: 6. The CDR3 is made up of 16 amino acids. The V gene's germline CDR1 is LGHNA and CDR2 YNFKEQ. Here the CDR3 DNA reads TGTGCCAGCAGCCAAGTATCTAGCGGGACCCCCTACGAGCAGTACTTC. Translating it yields CASSQVSSGTPYEQYF.